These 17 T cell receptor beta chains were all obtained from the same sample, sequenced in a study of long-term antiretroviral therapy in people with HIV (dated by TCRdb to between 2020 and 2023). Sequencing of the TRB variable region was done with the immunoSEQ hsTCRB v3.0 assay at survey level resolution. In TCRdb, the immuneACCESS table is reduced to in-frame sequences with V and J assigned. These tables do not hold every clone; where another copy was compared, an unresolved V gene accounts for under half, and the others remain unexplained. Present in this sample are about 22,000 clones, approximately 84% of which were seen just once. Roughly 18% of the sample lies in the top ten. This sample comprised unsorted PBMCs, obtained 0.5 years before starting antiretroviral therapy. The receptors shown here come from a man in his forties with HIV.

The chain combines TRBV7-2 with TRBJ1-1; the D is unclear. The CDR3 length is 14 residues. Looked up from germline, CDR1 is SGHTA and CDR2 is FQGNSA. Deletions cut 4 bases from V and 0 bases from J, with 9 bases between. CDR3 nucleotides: TGTGCCAGCAGCTCCTGGACGGTGAACACTGAAGCTTTCTTT. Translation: CASSSWTVNTEAFF. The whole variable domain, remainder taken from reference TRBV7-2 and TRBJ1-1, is GAGVSQSPSNKVTEKGKDVELRCDPISGHTALYWYRQSLGQGLEFLIYFQGNSAPDKSGLPSDRFSAERTGGSVSTLTIQRTQQEDSAVYLCASSSWTVNTEAFFGQGTRLTVV.

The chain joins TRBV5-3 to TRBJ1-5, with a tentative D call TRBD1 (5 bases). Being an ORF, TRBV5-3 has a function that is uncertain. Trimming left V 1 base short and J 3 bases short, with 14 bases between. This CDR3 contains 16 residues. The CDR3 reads CARSLLQGPINQPQHF. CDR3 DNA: TGTGCCAGAAGCTTGCTGCAGGGTCCAATCAATCAGCCCCAGCATTTT.

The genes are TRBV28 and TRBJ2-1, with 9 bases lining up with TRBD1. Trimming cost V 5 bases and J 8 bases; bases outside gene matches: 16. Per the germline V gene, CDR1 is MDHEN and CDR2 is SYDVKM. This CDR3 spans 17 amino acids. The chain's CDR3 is CASSPSIRDRVGDEQFF. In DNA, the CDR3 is TGTGCCAGCAGTCCCAGCATCCGGGACAGGGTTGGCGATGAGCAGTTCTTC.

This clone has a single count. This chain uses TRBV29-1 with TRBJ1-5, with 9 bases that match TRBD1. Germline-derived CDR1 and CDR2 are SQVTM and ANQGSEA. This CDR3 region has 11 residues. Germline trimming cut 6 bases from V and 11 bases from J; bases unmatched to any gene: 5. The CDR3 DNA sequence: TGCAGCGTGAGGGACAGGGAGACCCAGCATTTT. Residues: CSVRDRETQHF.

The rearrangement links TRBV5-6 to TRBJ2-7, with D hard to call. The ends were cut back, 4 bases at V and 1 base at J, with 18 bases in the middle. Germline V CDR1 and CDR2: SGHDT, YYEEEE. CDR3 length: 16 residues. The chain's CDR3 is CASSRPPQFPSYEQYF. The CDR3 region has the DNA TGTGCCAGCAGCCGTCCCCCACAGTTCCCATCCTACGAGCAGTACTTC.

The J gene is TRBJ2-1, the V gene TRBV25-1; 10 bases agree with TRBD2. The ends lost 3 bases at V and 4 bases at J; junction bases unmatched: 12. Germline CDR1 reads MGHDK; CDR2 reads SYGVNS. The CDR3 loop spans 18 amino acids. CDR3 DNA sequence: TGTGCCAGCAGTGAGGACCGGCTAGCGGGGGACGATTACAATGAGCAGTTCTTC. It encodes CASSEDRLAGDDYNEQFF. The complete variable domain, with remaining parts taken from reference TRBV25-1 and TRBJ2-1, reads EADIYQTPRYLVIGTGKKITLECSQTMGHDKMYWYQQDPGMELHLIHYSYGVNSTEKGDLSSESTVSRIRTEHFPLTLESARPSHTSQYLCASSEDRLAGDDYNEQFFGPGTRLTVL.

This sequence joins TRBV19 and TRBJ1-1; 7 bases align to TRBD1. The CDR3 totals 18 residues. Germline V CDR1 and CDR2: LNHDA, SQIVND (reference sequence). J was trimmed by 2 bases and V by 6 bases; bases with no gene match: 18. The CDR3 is CASRIWEGAALGNTEAFF. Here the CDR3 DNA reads TGTGCCAGTAGGATCTGGGAGGGGGCCGCACTGGGAAACACTGAAGCTTTCTTT.

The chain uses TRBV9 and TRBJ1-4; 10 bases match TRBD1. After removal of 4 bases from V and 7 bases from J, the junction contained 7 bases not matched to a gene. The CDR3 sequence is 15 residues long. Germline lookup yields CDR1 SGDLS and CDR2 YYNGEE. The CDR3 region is CASSSQGTGVEKLFF. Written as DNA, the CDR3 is TGTGCCAGCAGCTCACAAGGGACAGGGGTTGAAAAACTGTTTTTT.

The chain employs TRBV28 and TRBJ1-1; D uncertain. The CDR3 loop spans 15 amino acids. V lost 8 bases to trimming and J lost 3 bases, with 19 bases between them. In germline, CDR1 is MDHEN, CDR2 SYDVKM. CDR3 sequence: CASGPLGEEDTEAFF. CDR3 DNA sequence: TGTGCCAGCGGCCCGTTAGGTGAAGAGGACACTGAAGCTTTCTTT. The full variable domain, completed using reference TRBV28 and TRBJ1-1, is DVKVTQSSRYLVKRTGEKVFLECVQDMDHENMFWYRQDPGLGLRLIYFSYDVKMKEKGDIPEGYSVSREKKERFSLILESASTNQTSMYLCASGPLGEEDTEAFFGQGTRLTVV.

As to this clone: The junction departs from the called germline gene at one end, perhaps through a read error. The CDR3 region has the DNA TGTGCCTGGAGGCCCGGGACAGCCAACAAGGAGCAGTTCTTC. Translated, it gives CAWRPGTANKEQFF. This rearrangement joins TRBV30 to TRBJ2-1, with 7 bases matching TRBD1. CDR3 length: 14 residues. CDR1 and CDR2 from the germline V gene are GTSNPN and SVGIG (reference sequence).

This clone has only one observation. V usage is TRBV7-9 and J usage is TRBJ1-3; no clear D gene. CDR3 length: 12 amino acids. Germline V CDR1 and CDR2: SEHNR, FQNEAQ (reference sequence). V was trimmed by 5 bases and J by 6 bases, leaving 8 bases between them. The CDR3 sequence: CASSPLVNTIYF. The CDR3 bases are TGTGCCAGCAGCCCCCTGGTAAACACCATATATTTT. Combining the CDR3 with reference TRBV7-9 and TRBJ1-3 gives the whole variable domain DTGVSQNPRHKITKRGQNVTFRCDPISEHNRLYWYRQTLGQGPEFLTYFQNEAQLEKSRLLSDRFSAERPKGSFSTLEIQRTEQGDSAMYLCASSPLVNTIYFGEGSWLTVV.

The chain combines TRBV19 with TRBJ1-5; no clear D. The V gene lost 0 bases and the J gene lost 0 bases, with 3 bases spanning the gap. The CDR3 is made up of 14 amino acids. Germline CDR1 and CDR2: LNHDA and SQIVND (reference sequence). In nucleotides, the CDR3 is TGTGCCAGTAGTATAGAGAATAGCAATCAGCCCCAGCATTTT. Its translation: CASSIENSNQPQHF.

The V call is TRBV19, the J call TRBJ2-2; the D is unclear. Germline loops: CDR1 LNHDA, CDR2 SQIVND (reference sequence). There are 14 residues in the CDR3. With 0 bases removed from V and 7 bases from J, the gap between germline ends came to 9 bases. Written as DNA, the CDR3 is TGTGCCAGTAGTATAGATCTCAGTGTCGGGGAGCTGTTTTTT. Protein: CASSIDLSVGELFF.

The DNA for the CDR3 is TGTGCCAGCAGCCCCGGGGGGCCTCTCTATGGCTACACCTTC. This gives the protein CASSPGGPLYGYTF. The J gene is TRBJ1-2, the V gene TRBV27; tentative D call: TRBD1 (6 bases). Germline V gene data show CDR1 as MNHEY and CDR2 as SMNVEV (reference sequence). Trimming took 6 bases from V and 4 from J, leaving 15 bases between them. This CDR3 comprises 14 residues.

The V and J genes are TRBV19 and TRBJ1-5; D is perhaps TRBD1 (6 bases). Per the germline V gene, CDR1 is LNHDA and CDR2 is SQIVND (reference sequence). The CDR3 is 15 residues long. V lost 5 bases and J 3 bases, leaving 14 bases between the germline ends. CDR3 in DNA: TGTGCCAGTAGTGCGACGGGACATAACAATCAGCCCCAGCATTTT. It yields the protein CASSATGHNNQPQHF.

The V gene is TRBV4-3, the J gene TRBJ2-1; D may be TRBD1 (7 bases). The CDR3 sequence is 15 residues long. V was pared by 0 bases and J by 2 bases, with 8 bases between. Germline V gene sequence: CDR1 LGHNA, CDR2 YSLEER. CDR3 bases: TGCGCCAGCAGCCAAGACAGGGGGGCCTACAATGAGCAGTTCTTC. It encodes CASSQDRGAYNEQFF.

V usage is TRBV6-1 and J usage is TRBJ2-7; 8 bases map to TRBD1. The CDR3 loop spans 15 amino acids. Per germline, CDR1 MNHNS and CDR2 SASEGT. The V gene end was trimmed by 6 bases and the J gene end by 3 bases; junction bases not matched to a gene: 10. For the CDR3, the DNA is TGTGCCAGCAGACTGTCGGACAGGGTGGACTACGAGCAGTACTTC. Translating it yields CASRLSDRVDYEQYF.